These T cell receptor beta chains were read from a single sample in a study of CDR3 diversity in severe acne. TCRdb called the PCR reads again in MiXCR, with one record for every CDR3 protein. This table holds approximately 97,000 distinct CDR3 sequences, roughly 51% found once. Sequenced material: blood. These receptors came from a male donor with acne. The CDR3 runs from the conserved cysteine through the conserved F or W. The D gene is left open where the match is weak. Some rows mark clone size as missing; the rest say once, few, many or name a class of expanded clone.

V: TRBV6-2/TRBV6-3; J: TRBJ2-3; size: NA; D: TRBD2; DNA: TGTGCCAGCAGCCACCTAGCGGGGGGAGATACGCAGTATTTT; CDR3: CASSHLAGGDTQYF
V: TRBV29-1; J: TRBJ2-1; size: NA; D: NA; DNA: TGCAGCGCCCCTCAGGACCCATCCGGACAGTTCTTC; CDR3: CSAPQDPSGQFF
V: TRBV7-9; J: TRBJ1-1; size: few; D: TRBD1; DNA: TGTGCCAGCAGCGCCCTGACAGGGGGCGTCACTGAAGCTTTCTTT; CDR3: CASSALTGGVTEAFF
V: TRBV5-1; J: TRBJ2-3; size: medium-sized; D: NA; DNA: TGCGCCAGCAGCTTGGCCTTACAGGGCCGCACAGATACGCAGTATTTT; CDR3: CASSLALQGRTDTQYF
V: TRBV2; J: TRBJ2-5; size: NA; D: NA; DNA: TGTGCCAGCAGTGTCGGGATCCAACAAGAGACCCAGTACTTC; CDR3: CASSVGIQQETQYF
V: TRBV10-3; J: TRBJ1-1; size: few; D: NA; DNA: TGTGCCATTAGGGAACAGGGCTCTGAAGCTTTCTTT; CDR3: CAIREQGSEAFF
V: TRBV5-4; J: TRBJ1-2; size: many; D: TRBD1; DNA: TGTGCCAGCAGCTTGGACCCGACCGAGGGGGCAAACTATGGCTACACCTTC; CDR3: CASSLDPTEGANYGYTF
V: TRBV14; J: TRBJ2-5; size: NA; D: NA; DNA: TGTGCCAGCAGCCAAGATTTGGGTTTTTCGGAGACCCAGTACTTC; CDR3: CASSQDLGFSETQYF
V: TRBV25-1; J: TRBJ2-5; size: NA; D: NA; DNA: TGTGCCAGCAGTGAATCGTCAGGCGGATGGACCCAGTACTTC; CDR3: CASSESSGGWTQYF
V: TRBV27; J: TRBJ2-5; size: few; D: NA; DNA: TGTGCCAGCAGTTCCATCGGACAATTCGGCATGGAGACCCAGTACTTC; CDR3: CASSSIGQFGMETQYF
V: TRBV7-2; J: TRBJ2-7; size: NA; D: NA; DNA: NA; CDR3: CASSFYICSAVSFSLWEGHYEQYF
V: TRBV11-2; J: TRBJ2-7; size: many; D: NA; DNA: TGTGCCAGCAGCTTAGGATCGAACGAGCAGTACTTC; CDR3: CASSLGSNEQYF
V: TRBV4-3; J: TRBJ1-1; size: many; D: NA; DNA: TGCGCCAGCAGCCAAGACTATTGGACCTATGAAGCTTTCTTT; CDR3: CASSQDYWTYEAFF
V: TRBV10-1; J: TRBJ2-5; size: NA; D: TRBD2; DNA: TGCGCCAGCAGTGAATCTAGCGGGAGTGAGACCCAGTACTTC; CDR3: CASSESSGSETQYF
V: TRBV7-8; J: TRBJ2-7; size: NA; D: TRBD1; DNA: TGTGCCAGCAGTTCTCGGGACAGAACCGAGCAGTACTTC; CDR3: CASSSRDRTEQYF
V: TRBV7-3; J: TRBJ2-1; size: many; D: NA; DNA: TGTGCCAGCAGCTTAATCGGGAGTTGGAAGAATGAGCAGTTCTTC; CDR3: CASSLIGSWKNEQFF
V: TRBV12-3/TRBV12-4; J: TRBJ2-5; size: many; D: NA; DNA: TGTGCCAGCAGTCCAAACATCAATCGGTACTTC; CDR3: CASSPNINRYF
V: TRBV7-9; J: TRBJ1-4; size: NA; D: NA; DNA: TGTGCCAGCAGCTTAGAGACAGGTCAGGGTGAAAAACTGTTTTTT; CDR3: CASSLETGQGEKLFF
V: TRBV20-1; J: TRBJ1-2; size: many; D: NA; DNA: TGCAGTGCTAGACCTCCGGGCCAGGAAAACTATGGCTACACCTTC; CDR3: CSARPPGQENYGYTF
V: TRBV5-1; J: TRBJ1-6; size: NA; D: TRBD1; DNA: TGTGCCAGCAGCCGGACAGGGATCCTTAATTCACCCCTCCACTTT; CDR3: CASSRTGILNSPLHF
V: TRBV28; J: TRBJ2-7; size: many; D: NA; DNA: TGTGCCACCACCTCGCCCCTAGAGCCATACGAGCAGTACTTC; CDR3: CATTSPLEPYEQYF
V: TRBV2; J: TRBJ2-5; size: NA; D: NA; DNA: TGTGGCAGCAGTGAATGGGTGGGAGGTGGAGAGACCCAGTACTTC; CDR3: CGSSEWVGGGETQYF
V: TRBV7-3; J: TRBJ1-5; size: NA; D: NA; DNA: TGTGCCAGCAGCGTACAGGGTGTCAATCAGCCCCAGCATTTT; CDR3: CASSVQGVNQPQHF
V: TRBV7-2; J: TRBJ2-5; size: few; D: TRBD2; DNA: TGTGCCAGCAGCTCCGGACTCCTAGCGGGAGTGGCTGAGACCCAGTACTTC; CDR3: CASSSGLLAGVAETQYF
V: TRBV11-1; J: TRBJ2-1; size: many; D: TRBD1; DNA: TGTGCCAGCAGCCACCGCATATTTCGGGACAGGGTCAATGAGCAGTTCTTC; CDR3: CASSHRIFRDRVNEQFF
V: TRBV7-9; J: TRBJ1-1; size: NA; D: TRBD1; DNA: TGTGCCAGCAGCACGAACCGGGACAGGATGAACACTGAAGCTTTCTTT; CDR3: CASSTNRDRMNTEAFF
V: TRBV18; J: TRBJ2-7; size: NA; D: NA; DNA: TGTGCCAGCTCACCAGGGGTCAGCTACGAGCAGTACTTC; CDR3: CASSPGVSYEQYF
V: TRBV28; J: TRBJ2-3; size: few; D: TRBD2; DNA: TGTGCCAGCAGGGGGACTAGTGTTAAAGATACGCAGTATTTT; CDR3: CASRGTSVKDTQYF
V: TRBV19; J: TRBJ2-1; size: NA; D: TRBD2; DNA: TGTGCCAGTAGTATAGCGGGAGGGCCCGAGTTCTTC; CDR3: CASSIAGGPEFF
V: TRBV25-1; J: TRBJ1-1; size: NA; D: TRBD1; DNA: TGTGCCAGCAGTTTAGGGGACAGGGGTTCCACTGAAGCTTTCTTT; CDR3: CASSLGDRGSTEAFF
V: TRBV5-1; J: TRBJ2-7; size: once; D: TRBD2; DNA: TGCGCCAGCAGCCAAGGACCGGGACTGGGGAGGGACGAGCAGTACTTC; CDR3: CASSQGPGLGRDEQYF
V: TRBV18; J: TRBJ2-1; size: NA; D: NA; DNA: TGTGCCAGCTCACCTACAGCGCTAACGCTCGGGGATGAGCAGTTCTTC; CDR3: CASSPTALTLGDEQFF
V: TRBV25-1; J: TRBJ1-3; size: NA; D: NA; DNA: TGTGCCAGCAGTTCGGACACCATATATTTT; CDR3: CASSSDTIYF
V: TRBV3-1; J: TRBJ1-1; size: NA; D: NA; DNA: TGTGCCACCCGGGCGCAGAAGAACACTGAAGCTTTCTTT; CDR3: CATRAQKNTEAFF
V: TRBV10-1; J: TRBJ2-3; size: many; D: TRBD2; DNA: TGCGCCAGCAGTGAGTCGACCGGTAGCGGGAGGGCCTTGTCGAATACGCAGTATTTT; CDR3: CASSESTGSGRALSNTQYF
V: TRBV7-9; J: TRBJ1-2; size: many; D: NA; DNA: TGTGCCAGCAGCCCACTCAACTATGGCTACACCTTC; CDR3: CASSPLNYGYTF
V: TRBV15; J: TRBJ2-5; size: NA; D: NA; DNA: TGTGCCACCAGCAGAGGGGCCGCGGAGACCCAGTACTTC; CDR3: CATSRGAAETQYF
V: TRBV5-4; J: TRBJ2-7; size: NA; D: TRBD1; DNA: TGTGCCAGCAGCCTCGACAGGGGGAGGTCCTACGAGCAGTACTTC; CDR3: CASSLDRGRSYEQYF
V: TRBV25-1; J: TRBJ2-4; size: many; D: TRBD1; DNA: TGTGCCAGCAGTCGGACAGGAGAGGGGGCCAAAAACATTCAGTACTTC; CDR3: CASSRTGEGAKNIQYF
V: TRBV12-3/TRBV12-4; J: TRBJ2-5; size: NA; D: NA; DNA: TGTGCCAGCATACCGGGCGAGACCCAGTACTTC; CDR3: CASIPGETQYF
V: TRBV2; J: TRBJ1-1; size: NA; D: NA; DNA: TGTGCCAGCAGTGAAGCTTCTTTGGAAGACACTGAAGCTTTCTTT; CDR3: CASSEASLEDTEAFF
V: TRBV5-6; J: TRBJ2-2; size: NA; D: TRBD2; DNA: TGTGCCAGCAGCTTGGTAGCGGGGGGGCTCGCCGGGGAGCTGTTTTTT; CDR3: CASSLVAGGLAGELFF
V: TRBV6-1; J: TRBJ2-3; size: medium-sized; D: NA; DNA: TGTGCCAGCAGTGAATGGGGCGATACGCAGTATTTT; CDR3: CASSEWGDTQYF
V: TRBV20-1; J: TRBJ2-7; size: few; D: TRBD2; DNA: TGCAGTGCTAGAGGTAGCGGGAGGGCCGTCGAGCAGTACTTC; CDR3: CSARGSGRAVEQYF
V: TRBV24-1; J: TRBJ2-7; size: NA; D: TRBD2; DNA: TGTGCCACCAGTGACTCAACTAGCGGGAGCGACGAGCAGTACTTC; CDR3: CATSDSTSGSDEQYF
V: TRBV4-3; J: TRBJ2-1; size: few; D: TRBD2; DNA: TGCGCCAGCAGCCAAGAACCGACTAGCGGGTTCAATGAGCAGTTCTTC; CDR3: CASSQEPTSGFNEQFF
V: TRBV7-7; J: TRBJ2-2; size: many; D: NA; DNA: TGTGCTAGCAGCTTTGCCGCTATGGCCGGGGAGCTGTTTTTT; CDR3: CASSFAAMAGELFF
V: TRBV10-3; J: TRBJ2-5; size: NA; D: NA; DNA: TGTGCCAGCAGTGATTCCCGGGACACGCGTCAAGAGACCCAGTACTTC; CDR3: CASSDSRDTRQETQYF
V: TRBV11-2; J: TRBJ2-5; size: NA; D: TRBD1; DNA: TGTGCCAGCAGCTTAGCCCCAGGGGGCTGGAAGACCCAGTACTTC; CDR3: CASSLAPGGWKTQYF